The clone carrying this T cell receptor (beta chain) has a single count. The data derive from a study of identical twins. The CDR3 is made up of 13 amino acids. V was pared by 9 bases and J by 6 bases, with 15 bases between. Germline V gives CDR1 PRHDT, CDR2 FYEKMQ (reference sequence). Template switching created a universal primer site, and the cDNA included unique molecular identifiers. TCRdb used MiXCR to reprocess the 5' RACE reads, holding one entry per CDR3 protein. The profile shows 260,000 or so distinct CDR3 sequences, approximately 7.8% of them singletons. These sequences were also reported in another study, on yellow fever vaccine responses in identical twins.

The chain uses TRBV13 and TRBJ2-1; no clear D. The TCR was taken from a young woman in good health. What was sequenced was CD8+ T cells sorted from blood. CDR3 nucleotides: TGTGCCAGGGGCCCCGGGCCAGCCAATGAGCAGTTCTTC. Translation: CARGPGPANEQFF.